This T cell receptor (beta chain) was recorded in a study of OX40 agonist ivuxolimab in advanced cancers. Trimming took off 4 bases at V and 6 bases at J, with 5 bases between the two ends. Germline assignment: CDR1 MDHEN and CDR2 SYDVKM. The CDR3 is 11 amino acids. Produced via immunoSEQ multiplex PCR; TCRdb's table is partial and in-frame only. The table includes some 81,000 clones, 80% to 90% detected once. This TCR derives from an adult with an advanced solid tumor such as melanoma, head and neck, liver or kidney cancer. The source was CD4+ or CD8+ T cells sorted from blood, collected in a trial of the OX40 agonist ivuxolimab. The chain has TRBV28 and TRBJ2-3; D uncertain. CDR3 protein: CASSYKDTQYF. The CDR3, as DNA: TGTGCCAGCAGTTACAAGGATACGCAGTATTTT.